A single sample is the source of the 30 T cell receptor beta chains below, sequenced in a study of cytotoxic CD8 clonotypes in ibrutinib-treated CLL. This table comes from immunoSEQ multiplex PCR, and its TCRdb copy is limited to in-frame clones, with some not included. This sample has 97,000 or so clones; 70% to 85% occur once, and the top ten carry 25% to 35%. The source material was PBMCs, sampled after 12 months of ibrutinib treatment. The receptors derive from a human donor with chronic lymphocytic leukemia.

This clone was seen just once. A read error may account for a junction end that differs from germline. This chain uses TRBV19 with TRBJ2-2, with D perhaps matching TRBD1 or TRBD2 (5 bases each). CDR1 LNHDA and CDR2 SQIVND come from the germline V gene (reference sequence). This CDR3 has 14 amino acids. The CDR3 DNA follows: TGTGCCAGTCGTATGGGGGTTGATACCGGGGAGCTGTTTTTT. Translated: CASRMGVDTGELFF.

The chain joins TRBV2 to TRBJ1-1, with D possibly matching TRBD1 (5 bases). The germline V and J ends were trimmed by 8 bases and 12 bases, with 16 bases remaining between them. The length of the CDR3 is 11 residues. Germline assignment: CDR1 SNHLY and CDR2 FYNNEI. CDR3 amino acids: CASLGRGETFF. DNA for the CDR3: TGTGCCAGCCTCGGTAGGGGTGAGACTTTCTTT.

The CDR3 nucleotides read TGTGCCAGCAGCTCCTCCACGGGACCAGGGAATGAGCAGTTCTTC. It is translated as CASSSSTGPGNEQFF. V is TRBV11-2 and J is TRBJ2-1; either TRBD1 or TRBD2 may fit D (5 bases each). This CDR3 comprises 15 residues. V was clipped by 4 bases and J by 7 bases, with 17 bases between them. Germline CDR1 and CDR2: SGHAT and FQNNGV.

This chain links TRBV27 with TRBJ1-2, with 7 bases aligning to TRBD1. The CDR3 is 16 residues long. V dropped 6 bases and J dropped 4; count of bases not matched to a gene: 14. The V gene's germline CDR1 is MNHEY and CDR2 SMNVEV (reference sequence). CDR3 sequence reads: CASRRGPPEEGYGYTF. The CDR3 bases are TGTGCCAGCAGGAGGGGGCCGCCGGAGGAGGGCTATGGCTACACCTTC.

This clone was seen a single time. This sequence joins TRBV7-9 and TRBJ2-7; no clear D gene. CDR3 length equals 15 residues. Germline V CDR1 and CDR2: SEHNR, FQNEAQ (reference sequence). Trimming cost V 2 bases and J 4 bases, with 15 bases left between them. In DNA form, the CDR3 reads TGTGCCAGCAGCTTATCAAAAGCTACGATTTACGAGCAGTACTTC. It yields the protein CASSLSKATIYEQYF.

The J gene is TRBJ1-2, the V gene TRBV2, with D perhaps TRBD1 (6 bases). Trimming took 6 bases from V and 4 from J, leaving 15 bases between them. The germline V gene has CDR1 SNHLY and CDR2 FYNNEI. This CDR3 comprises 14 residues. CDR3 loop: CASRPTGKGYGYTF. DNA of the CDR3: TGTGCCAGCAGGCCGACAGGCAAAGGCTATGGCTACACCTTC.

The chain employs TRBV11-3 and TRBJ2-5; no reliable D call. The CDR3 runs to 14 residues. V lost 5 bases and J lost 5, with 15 bases in between. CDR1 is SGHNT and CDR2 is YENEEA in the germline V gene. The chain's CDR3 is CASSPPASEETQYF. The DNA for the CDR3 is TGTGCCAGCAGCCCCCCAGCGAGCGAGGAGACCCAGTACTTC.

The chain has TRBV5-8 and TRBJ1-1; the D gene is possibly TRBD1 (6 bases). V was pared by 2 bases and J by 6 bases, with 14 bases between. This CDR3 has 14 residues. Germline-derived CDR1 and CDR2 are SGHTS and YDEGEE. CDR3 DNA sequence: TGTGCCAGCAGCTTCAGGGGCACAGGGTCTGAAGCTTTCTTT. Its protein is CASSFRGTGSEAFF.

The J gene is TRBJ1-2, the V gene TRBV7-2; 9 bases line up with TRBD1. Germline CDR1 and CDR2: SGHTA and FQGNSA. The CDR3 is made up of 16 amino acids. The V and J ends lost 6 bases and 0 bases, in that order; junction bases with no gene match: 8. Here the CDR3 DNA reads TGTGCCAGCAGAACATCCGGGACAGGGACTAACTATGGCTACACCTTC. This translates into CASRTSGTGTNYGYTF.

A note on this clone: Other DNA sequences in this sample translate to the same CDR3. The chain combines TRBV19 with TRBJ1-1, with TRBD1 as a possible D gene (5 bases). CDR1 LNHDA and CDR2 SQIVND come from the germline V gene (reference sequence). The CDR3 length is 13 residues. V was pared by 3 bases and J by 3 bases, with 8 bases between. The CDR3 loop reads CASSIGGYTEAFF. Here the CDR3 DNA reads TGTGCCAGTAGTATCGGGGGTTACACTGAAGCTTTCTTT.

To note about this clone: The junction shows a germline mismatch at one end, possibly a read error. This chain joins TRBV25-1 and TRBJ1-1, with D unclear. Per germline, CDR1 MGHDK and CDR2 SYGVNS. This CDR3 has 13 residues. Here the CDR3 reads CASILHLGQSLVF. The CDR3 nucleotides are TGTGCCAGCATATTGCATTTGGGTCAGAGTCTCGTTTTT.

This chain joins TRBV7-2 and TRBJ1-5; 7 nucleotides match TRBD1. CDR1 is SGHTA, CDR2 FQGNSA, per germline. The CDR3 is 15 residues long. The J segment lost 3 bases and the V segment lost 2 bases, leaving 4 bases of the junction unmatched. The CDR3 is CASSLLGQHNQPQHF. CDR3 DNA: TGTGCCAGCAGCTTACTGGGACAGCACAATCAGCCCCAGCATTTT.

The genes are TRBV7-9 and TRBJ2-2; unclear D gene. V was trimmed by 4 bases and J by 3 bases, leaving 9 bases between them. Germline CDR1 SEHNR, CDR2 FQNEAQ (reference sequence). The CDR3 extends over 14 amino acids. This chain's CDR3 is CASSWISDTGELFF. CDR3 nucleotides: TGTGCCAGCAGCTGGATATCAGACACCGGGGAGCTGTTTTTT.

There are a few counts of this clone. The gene calls are TRBV7-2 and TRBJ2-5; D call uncertain. CDR1 SGHTA and CDR2 FQGNSA come from the germline V gene. The CDR3 is 13 residues long. V was trimmed by 3 bases and J by 2 bases, leaving 7 bases between them. CDR3 DNA: TGTGCCAGCAGCTTGTGGAAACAAGAGACCCAGTACTTC. Amino acids: CASSLWKQETQYF.

This chain connects TRBV7-2 to TRBJ1-2; D might be TRBD1 (5 bases). CDR3 length: 12 amino acids. Germline loops: CDR1 SGHTA, CDR2 FQGNSA. V was clipped by 7 bases and J by 4 bases, with 10 bases between them. CDR3 nucleotide sequence: TGTGCCAGCACCTCCGGGGCCTATGGCTACACCTTC. Translated: CASTSGAYGYTF.

CDR3 residues: CATSRATGGTDTQYF. For the CDR3, the DNA is TGTGCCACCAGCAGAGCCACAGGGGGCACAGATACGCAGTATTTT. J is TRBJ2-3 and V is TRBV15, with TRBD1 matching 7 bases. Germline V gene sequence: CDR1 LNHNV, CDR2 YYDKDF (reference sequence). With 1 base clipped from V and 1 base from J, the junction kept 2 bases outside the gene matches. There are 15 residues in the CDR3.

The gene calls are TRBV7-9 and TRBJ2-7; 8 bases agree with TRBD1. The CDR3 has 15 amino acids. CDR1 and CDR2 (germline): SEHNR, FQNEAQ (reference sequence). V lost 5 bases and J lost 2; bases outside the gene matches: 8. CDR3 DNA sequence: TGTGCCAGCAGCCCGACAGGGGCCCCGCCCTACGAGCAGTACTTC. It yields the protein CASSPTGAPPYEQYF. Together with reference TRBV7-9 and TRBJ2-7, the CDR3 gives the full variable domain: DTGVSQNPRHKITKRGQNVTFRCDPISEHNRLYWYRQTLGQGPEFLTYFQNEAQLEKSRLLSDRFSAERPKGSFSTLEIQRTEQGDSAMYLCASSPTGAPPYEQYFGPGTRLTVT.

The chain links TRBV6-1 to TRBJ2-3; possible D gene TRBD2, 6 bases. V shed 1 base and J shed 1 base, with 15 bases lying between them. The CDR3 totals 17 residues. Germline values: CDR1 MNHNS, CDR2 SASEGT. The CDR3 protein is CASSEEGFGGGTDTQYF. CDR3 nucleotides: TGTGCCAGCAGTGAAGAGGGATTTGGAGGGGGCACAGATACGCAGTATTTT.

The V call is TRBV28, the J call TRBJ1-1; the D gene is possibly TRBD1 (6 bases). Between the trimmed V and J ends, which lost 5 bases and 4 bases, there was a span of 14 bases. Looked up from germline, CDR1 is MDHEN and CDR2 is SYDVKM. CDR3 length: 14 amino acids. Here the CDR3 DNA reads TGTGCCAGCAGTCCACCAGGGGCGGGCACTGAAGCTTTCTTT. This codes for CASSPPGAGTEAFF. The whole variable domain, filled in from reference TRBV28 and TRBJ1-1, reads DVKVTQSSRYLVKRTGEKVFLECVQDMDHENMFWYRQDPGLGLRLIYFSYDVKMKEKGDIPEGYSVSREKKERFSLILESASTNQTSMYLCASSPPGAGTEAFFGQGTRLTVV.

This clone was seen a handful of times. This chain joins TRBV2 and TRBJ1-1, with D unresolved. This CDR3 has 15 residues. Germline CDR1 and CDR2: SNHLY and FYNNEI. The V end was cut by 4 bases, the J end by 5 bases, with 17 bases between. The CDR3 reads CASSAAVGKRTEAFF. CDR3 in DNA: TGTGCCAGCAGTGCCGCTGTGGGGAAGAGGACTGAAGCTTTCTTT.

Points on this clone: The same CDR3 can be traced to other DNA sequences in this sample. This chain joins TRBV6-5 and TRBJ1-1; D not resolved. The germline gives CDR1 MNHEY, CDR2 SVGAGI. V was pared by 4 bases and J by 2 bases, with 5 bases between. This CDR3 spans 12 amino acids. CDR3 loop: CASSSTNTEAFF. Written as DNA, the CDR3 is TGTGCCAGCAGTTCCACTAACACTGAAGCTTTCTTT.

V is TRBV2 and J is TRBJ2-2; a weak D match, TRBD2 (5 bases). V lost 7 bases, J lost 3 bases, and 15 bases lay in between. Germline V gene lookup returns CDR1 SNHLY and CDR2 FYNNEI. CDR3 size: 15 residues. The DNA of the CDR3 is TGTGCCAGCACCACGGACCCCGGGGACACCGGGGAGCTGTTTTTT. The encoded protein is CASTTDPGDTGELFF.

This chain uses TRBV10-3 with TRBJ2-3; 8 bases align to TRBD2. This CDR3 has 16 amino acids. Germline V gene lookup returns CDR1 ENHRY and CDR2 SYGVKD. The J segment lost 5 bases and the V segment lost 7 bases, leaving 14 bases of the junction unmatched. CDR3 loop: CAIKRTTGLGGDTQYF. The CDR3 nucleotides read TGTGCCATCAAAAGGACCACGGGACTAGGGGGAGATACGCAGTATTTT.

This sequence joins TRBV7-9 and TRBJ2-3, with unresolved D. V was shortened by 4 bases and J by 6 bases, with 14 bases between the two germline ends. This CDR3 has 14 residues. In germline, CDR1 is SEHNR, CDR2 FQNEAQ (reference sequence). The CDR3 nucleotides read TGTGCCAGCAGCTCGACGGATAGGGATGATACGCAGTATTTT. Protein product: CASSSTDRDDTQYF.

The chain links TRBV11-2 to TRBJ2-5; D unresolved. CDR1 and CDR2 (germline): SGHAT, FQNNGV. Trimming left V 1 base short and J 6 bases short, with 12 bases between. This CDR3 is 14 amino acids long. The CDR3 here is CASSLARVVKTQYF. CDR3 DNA sequence: TGTGCCAGCAGCTTAGCAAGGGTTGTAAAGACCCAGTACTTC.

The chain combines TRBV11-1 with TRBJ2-3; D unresolved. The CDR3 is 12 amino acids. Germline assignment: CDR1 SGHAT and CDR2 FQDESV (reference sequence). The V and J ends lost 6 bases and 2 bases respectively, with 6 bases between them. CDR3 protein: CASRPITDTQYF. The CDR3 region has the DNA TGTGCCAGCAGGCCCATCACAGATACGCAGTATTTT.

The chain joins TRBV2 to TRBJ1-3, with D maybe TRBD1 (6 bases). The V and J ends lost 3 bases and 9 bases respectively, with 18 bases between them. Germline V lookup: CDR1 SNHLY, CDR2 FYNNEI. This CDR3 region has 15 residues. The CDR3 nucleotides read TGTGCCAGCAGTGATGCGGGGCCGTGGGGGGCCACCATATATTTT. Residues: CASSDAGPWGATIYF.

This clone was seen a few times. The chain employs TRBV13 and TRBJ2-5; possibly TRBD1 for D (6 bases). CDR1 PRHDT and CDR2 FYEKMQ come from the germline V gene (reference sequence). This CDR3 comprises 14 residues. With 5 bases removed from V and 5 bases from J, the gap between germline ends came to 15 bases. Written as DNA, the CDR3 is TGTGCCAGCAGCCCACAGGGTGGTGAGGAGACCCAGTACTTC. It yields the protein CASSPQGGEETQYF.

The chain's CDR3 is CSARRHNEQFF. The CDR3, as DNA: TGCAGTGCGCGACGTCACAATGAGCAGTTCTTC. The genes are TRBV20-1 and TRBJ2-1; D call uncertain. Germline V gene sequence: CDR1 DFQATT, CDR2 SNEGSKA (reference sequence). This CDR3 is 11 amino acids long. The V end was cut by 6 bases, the J end by 5 bases, with 8 bases between.

CDR3 nucleotide sequence: TGTGCCAGCAGCCGGAGCGTTGGGGGGGGCTATGGCTACACCTTC. It is translated as CASSRSVGGGYGYTF. This sequence joins TRBV25-1 and TRBJ1-2, with D perhaps TRBD1 (5 bases). The V gene's germline CDR1 is MGHDK and CDR2 SYGVNS. The CDR3 totals 15 residues. Trimming cost V 6 bases and J 4 bases, with 18 bases left between them.